Listed below are T cell receptor beta chains from one sample, sequenced in a study of shared clonotypes between healthy human individuals. Using immunoSEQ multiplex PCR, the repertoire was profiled, and TCRdb retains in-frame clones only, with some absent. Found here are under 600,000 clones, more than 95% of them singletons; the top ten hold around 0.058%. The specimen sequenced was naive CD4+ T cells sorted from blood. The receptors stem from a woman aged 30 to 39 in good health. Each CDR3 is given with its conserved first and last residue. D genes are given only for firm matches. Clone size is shown for a subset of rows, as once, few, many or a class of expanded clone.

>TRBJ2-4|NA|TRBV5-8|NA
CASSAIPQGNIQYF
TGTGCCAGCAGCGCAATCCCCCAGGGCAACATTCAGTACTTC
>TRBJ2-1|once|TRBV4-1|NA
CASSQDKDYRSYNEQFF
TGCGCCAGCAGCCAAGATAAGGACTACCGCTCCTACAATGAGCAGTTCTTC
>TRBJ2-5|NA|TRBV5-1|NA
CASSFLETQYF
TGCGCCAGCAGCTTTTTGGAGACCCAGTACTTC
>TRBJ2-1|NA|TRBV29-1|TRBD2
CSVLLAGGGNEQFF
TGCAGCGTCTTACTAGCGGGAGGGGGCAATGAGCAGTTCTTC
>TRBJ2-5|NA|TRBV19|TRBD1
CASTGWDRDEETQYF
TGTGCCAGTACAGGCTGGGACAGGGATGAAGAGACCCAGTACTTC
>TRBJ2-7|NA|TRBV28|NA
CASSSELPGEQYF
TGTGCCAGCAGTTCGGAACTACCCGGCGAGCAGTACTTC
>TRBJ1-1|NA|TRBV28|NA
CASNTGPRWAFF
TGTGCCAGCAATACAGGGCCCAGGTGGGCTTTCTTT
>TRBJ2-7|NA|TRBV28|TRBD2
CASSLSVGRNYEQYF
TGTGCCAGCAGTTTATCCGTCGGGAGGAACTACGAGCAGTACTTC
>TRBJ1-3|NA|TRBV2|NA
CASSVASGNTIYF
TGTGCCAGCAGTGTGGCCTCTGGAAACACCATATATTTT
>TRBJ2-2|once|TRBV5-1|NA
CASSLAGRTGELFF
TGCGCCAGCAGCTTGGCAGGGAGGACCGGGGAGCTGTTTTTT
>TRBJ1-4|NA|TRBV18|NA
CASSRYREKLFF
TGTGCCAGCTCTCGATACCGGGAAAAACTGTTTTTT
>TRBJ1-4|NA|TRBV13|NA
CASSLARVGEKLFF
TGTGCCAGCAGCTTAGCCAGGGTCGGAGAAAAACTGTTTTTT
>TRBJ2-7|NA|TRBV5-1|TRBD1
CASSAMTGASYEQYF
TGCGCCAGCAGCGCCATGACAGGGGCCTCCTACGAGCAGTACTTC
>TRBJ1-4|NA|TRBV9|NA
CASSSSWDVVLEKLFF
TGTGCCAGCAGCTCAAGCTGGGACGTCGTACTTGAAAAACTGTTTTTT
>TRBJ2-7|NA|TRBV27|NA
CASSPRLLVGEQYF
TGTGCCAGCAGTCCCCGGTTGTTAGTGGGGGAGCAGTACTTC
>TRBJ1-1|NA|TRBV20-1|NA
CSASGPEAFF
TGCAGTGCTAGTGGACCCGAAGCTTTCTTT
>TRBJ1-1|NA|TRBV11-2|NA
CASSLAQLEAFF
TGTGCCAGCAGCTTAGCTCAACTCGAAGCTTTCTTT
>TRBJ2-7|NA|TRBV10-2|NA
CASSEKGPDEQYF
TGCGCCAGCAGTGAGAAGGGCCCGGACGAGCAGTACTTC
>TRBJ1-2|NA|TRBV28|TRBD1
CASSRDRGYGYTF
TGTGCCAGCAGCCGGGACAGGGGCTATGGCTACACCTTC
>TRBJ2-3|once|TRBV28|TRBD1
CASSFSPGGDTQYF
TGTGCCAGCAGTTTTTCCCCAGGGGGAGATACGCAGTATTTT
>TRBJ1-1|NA|TRBV27|NA
CASSLKQGSTEAFF
TGTGCCAGCAGTCTCAAACAGGGTTCCACTGAAGCTTTCTTT
>TRBJ2-5|NA|TRBV5-1|TRBD1
CASSLVGQQETQYF
TGCGCCAGCAGCTTGGTGGGACAGCAAGAGACCCAGTACTTC
>TRBJ2-7|NA|TRBV20-1|NA
CSAATDFDRLF
TGCAGTGCAGCCACCGATTTCGATAGGCTCTTC
>TRBJ1-1|NA|TRBV15|TRBD1
CATSRDPGQRAFF
TGTGCCACCAGCAGAGATCCGGGACAGAGAGCTTTCTTT
>TRBJ2-2|NA|TRBV5-4|TRBD2
CASSHTGRAGELFF
TGTGCCAGCAGCCATACGGGGAGGGCCGGGGAGCTGTTTTTT
>TRBJ2-7|NA|TRBV5-4|TRBD2
CASSLGLAGDYEQYF
TGTGCCAGCAGCTTGGGACTAGCGGGGGACTACGAGCAGTACTTC
>TRBJ2-3|NA|TRBV7-6|TRBD2
CASSLRLAGDTDTQYF
TGTGCCAGCAGCCTCCGACTAGCGGGAGACACAGATACGCAGTATTTT
>TRBJ1-5|NA|TRBV5-1|NA
CASSLVGGQPQHF
TGCGCCAGCAGCTTGGTAGGGGGTCAGCCCCAGCATTTT
>TRBJ2-5|NA|TRBV7-9|TRBD1
CASRRRTGEETQYF
TGTGCCAGCAGGCGACGGACAGGGGAAGAGACCCAGTACTTC
>TRBJ2-7|NA|TRBV6-1|NA
CAVLLAQVYYEQYF
TGTGCGGTTCTTCTAGCGCAAGTTTACTACGAGCAGTACTTC
>TRBJ2-5|once|TRBV10-2|NA
CASRPQLQETQYF
TGCGCCAGCAGACCACAATTACAGGAGACCCAGTACTTC
>TRBJ1-1|NA|TRBV6-1|NA
CASSPTGRTEAFF
TGTGCCAGCAGTCCTACAGGGCGAACTGAAGCTTTCTTT
>TRBJ1-1|NA|TRBV19|TRBD1
CASSGPGQNGFF
TGTGCCAGTAGTGGGCCGGGACAGAACGGTTTCTTT
>TRBJ1-1|NA|TRBV5-4|NA
CASSLAQDRYTEAFF
TGTGCCAGCAGCTTGGCCCAAGATAGATACACTGAAGCTTTCTTT
>TRBJ2-3|NA|TRBV11-2|TRBD2
CASRREIGLADITDTQYF
TGTGCCAGCAGGAGGGAAATTGGACTAGCGGACATCACAGATACGCAGTATTTT
>TRBJ2-5|once|TRBV7-7|NA
CASSLVPGAEETQYF
TGTGCCAGCAGCTTAGTACCGGGGGCGGAGGAGACCCAGTACTTC
>TRBJ2-5|NA|TRBV9|TRBD2
CASSVIRAGVGGETQYF
TGTGCCAGCAGCGTAATTAGAGCGGGAGTGGGGGGAGAGACCCAGTACTTC
>TRBJ2-7|NA|TRBV6-1|TRBD2
CASSENRLAVF
TGTGCCAGCAGTGAAAATCGGCTAGCGGTCTTC
>TRBJ2-3|NA|TRBV2|TRBD2
CASSGRAFADTQYF
TGTGCCAGTAGCGGGAGGGCCTTTGCAGATACGCAGTATTTT
>TRBJ1-4|NA|TRBV5-6|NA
CASSLWGGPPSSEKLFF
TGTGCCAGCAGCTTGTGGGGCGGTCCCCCTTCTAGCGAAAAACTGTTTTTT
>TRBJ2-7|NA|TRBV28|TRBD1
CASRKGQPYGQQYF
TGTGCCAGCAGAAAGGGACAGCCCTACGGGCAGCAGTACTTC
>TRBJ2-5|NA|TRBV7-2|TRBD1
CASSFDRGETQYF
TGTGCCAGCAGCTTTGACAGGGGAGAGACCCAGTACTTC